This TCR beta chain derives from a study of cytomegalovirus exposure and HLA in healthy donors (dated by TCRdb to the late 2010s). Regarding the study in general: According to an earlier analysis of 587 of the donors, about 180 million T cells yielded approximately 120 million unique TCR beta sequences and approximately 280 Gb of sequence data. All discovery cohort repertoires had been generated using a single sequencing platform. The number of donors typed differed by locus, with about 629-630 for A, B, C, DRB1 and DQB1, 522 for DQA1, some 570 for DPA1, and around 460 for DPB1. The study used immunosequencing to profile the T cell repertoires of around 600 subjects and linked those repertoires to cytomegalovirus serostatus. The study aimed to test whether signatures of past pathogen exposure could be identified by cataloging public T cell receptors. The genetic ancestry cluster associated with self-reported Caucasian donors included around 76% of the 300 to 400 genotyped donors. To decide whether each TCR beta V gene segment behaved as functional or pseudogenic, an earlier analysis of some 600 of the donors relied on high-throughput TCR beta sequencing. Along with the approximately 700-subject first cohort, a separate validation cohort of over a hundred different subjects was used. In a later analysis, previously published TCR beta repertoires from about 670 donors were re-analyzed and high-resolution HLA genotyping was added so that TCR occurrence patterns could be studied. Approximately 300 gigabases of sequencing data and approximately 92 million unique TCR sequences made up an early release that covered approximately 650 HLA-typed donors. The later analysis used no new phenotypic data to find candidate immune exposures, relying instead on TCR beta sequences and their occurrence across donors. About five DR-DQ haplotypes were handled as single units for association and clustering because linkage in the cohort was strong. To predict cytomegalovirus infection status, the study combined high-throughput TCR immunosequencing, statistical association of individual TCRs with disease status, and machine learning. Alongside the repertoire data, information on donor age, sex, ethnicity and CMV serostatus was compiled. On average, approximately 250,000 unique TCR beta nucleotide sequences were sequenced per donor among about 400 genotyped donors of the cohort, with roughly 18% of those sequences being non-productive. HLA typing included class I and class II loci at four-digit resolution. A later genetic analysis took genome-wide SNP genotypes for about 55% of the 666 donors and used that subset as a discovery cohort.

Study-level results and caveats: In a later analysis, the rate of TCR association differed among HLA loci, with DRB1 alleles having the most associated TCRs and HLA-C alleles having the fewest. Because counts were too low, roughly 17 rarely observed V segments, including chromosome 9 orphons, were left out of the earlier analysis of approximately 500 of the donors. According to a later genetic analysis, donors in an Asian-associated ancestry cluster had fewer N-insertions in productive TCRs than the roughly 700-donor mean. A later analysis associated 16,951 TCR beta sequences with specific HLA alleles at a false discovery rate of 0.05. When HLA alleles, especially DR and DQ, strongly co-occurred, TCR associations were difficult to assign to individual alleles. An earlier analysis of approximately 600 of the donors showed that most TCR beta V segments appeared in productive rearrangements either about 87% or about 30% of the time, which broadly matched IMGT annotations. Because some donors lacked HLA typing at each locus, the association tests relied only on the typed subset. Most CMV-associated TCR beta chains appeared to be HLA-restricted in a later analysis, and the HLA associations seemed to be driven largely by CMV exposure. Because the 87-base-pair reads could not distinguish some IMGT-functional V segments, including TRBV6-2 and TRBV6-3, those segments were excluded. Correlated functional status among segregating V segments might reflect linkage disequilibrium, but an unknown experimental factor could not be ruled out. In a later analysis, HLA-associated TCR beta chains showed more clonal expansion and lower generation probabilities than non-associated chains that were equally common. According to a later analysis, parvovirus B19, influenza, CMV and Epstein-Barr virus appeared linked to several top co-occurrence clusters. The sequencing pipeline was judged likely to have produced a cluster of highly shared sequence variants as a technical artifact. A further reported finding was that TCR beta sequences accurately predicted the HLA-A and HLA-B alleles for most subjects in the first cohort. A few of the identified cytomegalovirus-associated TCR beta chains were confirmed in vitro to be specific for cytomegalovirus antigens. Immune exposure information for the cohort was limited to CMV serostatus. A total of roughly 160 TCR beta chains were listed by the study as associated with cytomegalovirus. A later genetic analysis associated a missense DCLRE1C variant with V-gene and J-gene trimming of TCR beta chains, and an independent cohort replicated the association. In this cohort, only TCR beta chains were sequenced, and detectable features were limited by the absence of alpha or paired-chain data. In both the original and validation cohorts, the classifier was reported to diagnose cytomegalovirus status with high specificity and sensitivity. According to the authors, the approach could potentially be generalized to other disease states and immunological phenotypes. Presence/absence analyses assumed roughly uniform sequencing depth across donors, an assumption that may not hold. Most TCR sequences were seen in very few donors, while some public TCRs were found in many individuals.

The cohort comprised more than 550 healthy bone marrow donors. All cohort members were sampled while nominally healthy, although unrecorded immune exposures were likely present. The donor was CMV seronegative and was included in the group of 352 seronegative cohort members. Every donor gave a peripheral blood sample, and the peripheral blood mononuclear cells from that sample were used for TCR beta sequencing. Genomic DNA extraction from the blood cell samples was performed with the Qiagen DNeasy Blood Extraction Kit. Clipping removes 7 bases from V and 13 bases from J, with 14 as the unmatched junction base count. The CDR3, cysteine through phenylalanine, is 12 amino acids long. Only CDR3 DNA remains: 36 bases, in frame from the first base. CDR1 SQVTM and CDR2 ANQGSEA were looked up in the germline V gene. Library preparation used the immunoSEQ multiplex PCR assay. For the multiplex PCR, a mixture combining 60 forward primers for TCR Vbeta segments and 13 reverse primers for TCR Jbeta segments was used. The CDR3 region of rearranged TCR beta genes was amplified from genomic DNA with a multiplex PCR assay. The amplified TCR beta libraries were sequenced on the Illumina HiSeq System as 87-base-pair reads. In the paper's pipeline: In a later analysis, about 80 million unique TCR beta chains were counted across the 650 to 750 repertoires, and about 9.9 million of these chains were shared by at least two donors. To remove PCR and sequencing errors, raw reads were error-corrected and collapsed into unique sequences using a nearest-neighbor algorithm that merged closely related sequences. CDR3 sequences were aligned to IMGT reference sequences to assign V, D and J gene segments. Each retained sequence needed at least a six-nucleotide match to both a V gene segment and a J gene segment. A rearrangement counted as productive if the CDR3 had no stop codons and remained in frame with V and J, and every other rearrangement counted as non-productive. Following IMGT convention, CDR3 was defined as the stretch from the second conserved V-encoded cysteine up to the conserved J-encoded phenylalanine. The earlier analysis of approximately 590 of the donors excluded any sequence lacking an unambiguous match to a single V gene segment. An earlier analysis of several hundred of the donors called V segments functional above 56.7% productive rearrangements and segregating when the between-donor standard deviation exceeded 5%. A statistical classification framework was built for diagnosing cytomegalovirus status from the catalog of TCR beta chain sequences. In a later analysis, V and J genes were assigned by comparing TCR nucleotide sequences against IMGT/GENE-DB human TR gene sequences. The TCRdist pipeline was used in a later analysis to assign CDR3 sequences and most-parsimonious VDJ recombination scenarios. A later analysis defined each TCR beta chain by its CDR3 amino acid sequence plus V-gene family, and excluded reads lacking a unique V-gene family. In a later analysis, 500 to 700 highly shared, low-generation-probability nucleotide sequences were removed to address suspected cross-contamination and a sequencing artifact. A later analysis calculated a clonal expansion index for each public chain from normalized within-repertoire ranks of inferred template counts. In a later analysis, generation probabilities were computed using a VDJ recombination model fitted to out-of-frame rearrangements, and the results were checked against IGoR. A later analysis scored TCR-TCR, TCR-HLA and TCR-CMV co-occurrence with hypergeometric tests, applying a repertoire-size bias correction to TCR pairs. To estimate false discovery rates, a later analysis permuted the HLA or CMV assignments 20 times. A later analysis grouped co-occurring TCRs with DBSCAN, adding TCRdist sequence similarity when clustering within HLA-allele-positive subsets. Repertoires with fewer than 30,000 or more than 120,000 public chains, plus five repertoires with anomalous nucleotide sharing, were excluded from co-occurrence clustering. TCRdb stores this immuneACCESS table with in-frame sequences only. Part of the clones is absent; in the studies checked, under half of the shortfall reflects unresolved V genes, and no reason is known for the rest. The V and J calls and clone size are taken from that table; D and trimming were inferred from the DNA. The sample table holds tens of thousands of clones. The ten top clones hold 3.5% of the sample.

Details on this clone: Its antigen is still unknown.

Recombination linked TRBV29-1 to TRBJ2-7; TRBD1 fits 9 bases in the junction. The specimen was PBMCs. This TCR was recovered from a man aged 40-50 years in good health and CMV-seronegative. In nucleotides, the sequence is TGCAGCGCTCGGACAGGGGCGGCTGGAGATTACTTC. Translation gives CSARTGAAGDYF.